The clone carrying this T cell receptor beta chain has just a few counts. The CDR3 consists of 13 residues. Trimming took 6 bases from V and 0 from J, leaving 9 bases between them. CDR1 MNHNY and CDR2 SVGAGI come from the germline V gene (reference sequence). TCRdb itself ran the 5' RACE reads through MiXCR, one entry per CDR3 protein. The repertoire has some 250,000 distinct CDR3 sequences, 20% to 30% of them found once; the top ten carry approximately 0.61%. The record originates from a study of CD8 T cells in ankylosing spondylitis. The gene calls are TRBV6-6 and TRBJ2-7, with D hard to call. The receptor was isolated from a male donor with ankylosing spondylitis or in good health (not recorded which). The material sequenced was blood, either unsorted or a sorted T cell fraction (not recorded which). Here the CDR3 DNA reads TGTGCCAGCAGGGAAAGAACCTCCTACGAGCAGTACTTC. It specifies CASRERTSYEQYF.